The present entry profiles one TCR beta chain with its context. This sample stems from a study of cytomegalovirus exposure and HLA in healthy donors. Sequencing was performed with immunoSEQ multiplex PCR; in TCRdb, only in-frame clones are kept and a portion is missing. The data hold 250,000 to 400,000 clones, with 88% observed a single time. This TCR was sampled from a man aged 30 to 39 in good health and CMV-seronegative. The specimen was PBMCs.

The DNA of the CDR3 is TGTGCCAGCAGCGGGGGACAGGGCTCTGGAAACACCATATATTTT. This encodes CASSGGQGSGNTIYF. This rearrangement joins TRBV7-6 to TRBJ1-3, with TRBD1 identical over 9 bases. The CDR3 totals 15 residues. V shed 5 bases, J shed 0 bases, and the junction held 2 bases outside the gene matches. Germline lookup yields CDR1 SGHVS and CDR2 FNYEAQ.